A selection of T cell receptor beta chains follows, all from one sample in a study of neoadjuvant nivolumab and ipilimumab in lung cancer. Libraries were prepared by immunoSEQ multiplex PCR; TCRdb keeps only in-frame clonotypes and omits some of them. The table records over 25,000 clones, 76% of them present only once. Sequencing was performed on tumor tissue, taken after neoadjuvant nivolumab, alone or with ipilimumab, at or shortly before surgery. These TCRs come from an adult with non-small cell lung cancer. Each CDR3 is given with its conserved first and last residue. A D gene is named only where the DNA matches it firmly. Where a row states a size, it is once, few, many or the class of an expanded clone; other rows omit it.

CDR3 DNA | CDR3 protein | clone size | D gene | J gene | V gene
TGTGCCAGCAGCACCAGGACCCCTGGGAATTCACCCCTCCACTTT | CASSTRTPGNSPLHF | NA | NA | TRBJ1-6 | TRBV5-6
TGTGCCAGCAGCTTGGTAACAGGGGCATACGAGCAGTACTTC | CASSLVTGAYEQYF | NA | TRBD1 | TRBJ2-7 | TRBV5-6
TGCGCCAGCAGCCCGGGACTCTCCTACGAGCAGTACTTC | CASSPGLSYEQYF | NA | NA | TRBJ2-7 | TRBV4-3
TGTGCCAGCAGCTTGTATAGGGGGGGGGAAGTTGAGCAGTTCTTC | CASSLYRGGEVEQFF | NA | NA | TRBJ2-1 | TRBV5-4
TGCGCCAGCAGCACGGGACTAGCGGGGGGCACCTACAATGAGCAGTTCTTC | CASSTGLAGGTYNEQFF | NA | TRBD2 | TRBJ2-1 | TRBV5-1
TGTGCCAGCAGGCTACAGGGGGCGGTTAGTAATTCACCCCTCCACTTT | CASRLQGAVSNSPLHF | NA | TRBD1 | TRBJ1-6 | TRBV7-8
TGTGCCAGCAGACCCAACGGGGGCTACGAGCAGTACTTC | CASRPNGGYEQYF | NA | NA | TRBJ2-7 | TRBV6-1
TGTGCCAGCAGCAACGAACCGGGTAACGGGGGCTACACCTTC | CASSNEPGNGGYTF | NA | NA | TRBJ1-2 | TRBV7-2
TGTGCCTGGAGTGTACGCGAGGATCAGCCCCAGCATTTT | CAWSVREDQPQHF | NA | NA | TRBJ1-5 | TRBV30
TGTGCCAGCAGCCCGAAGACAGGGGCAGATACGCAGTATTTT | CASSPKTGADTQYF | NA | TRBD1 | TRBJ2-3 | TRBV7-2
TGCAGCGTTATACCGGGACAGGGGATGCGTGGCTACACCTTC | CSVIPGQGMRGYTF | NA | TRBD1 | TRBJ1-2 | TRBV29-1
TGCGCCAGCAGCAAGACAGTGGCGAACACCGGGGAGCTGTTTTTT | CASSKTVANTGELFF | NA | NA | TRBJ2-2 | TRBV5-1
TGTGCCAGCAGCTTAGGGGCGGTGAACACAGATACGCAGTATTTT | CASSLGAVNTDTQYF | NA | NA | TRBJ2-3 | TRBV11-2
TGTGCCAGCAGCTTGTCTGGCACAGATACGCAGTATTTT | CASSLSGTDTQYF | NA | NA | TRBJ2-3 | TRBV5-6
TGTGCCAGCAGCTTGATACCTCAAGAGACCCAGTACTTC | CASSLIPQETQYF | NA | NA | TRBJ2-5 | TRBV5-6
TGTGCCAGCAGGGGGACGGGAACCAACTATGGCTACACCTTC | CASRGTGTNYGYTF | NA | NA | TRBJ1-2 | TRBV2
TGCGCCAGCAGCCAATCAGCTAGCGGCGGTGGAGATACGCAGTATTTT | CASSQSASGGGDTQYF | NA | TRBD2 | TRBJ2-3 | TRBV4-3
TGTGCCAGCAGCTCGGCGGTAAGCTACGAGCAGTACTTC | CASSSAVSYEQYF | NA | NA | TRBJ2-7 | TRBV7-9
TGTGCCAGCAGTTTAACCGGGACAGGGTACACTGAAGCTTTCTTT | CASSLTGTGYTEAFF | NA | TRBD1 | TRBJ1-1 | TRBV28
TGTGCCATCAGTAAAGACAGAAGAAACACTGAAGCTTTCTTT | CAISKDRRNTEAFF | once | NA | TRBJ1-1 | TRBV10-3
TGTGCCAGCAGCTTCCCATCCACAACTAATGAAAAACTGTTTTTT | CASSFPSTTNEKLFF | NA | NA | TRBJ1-4 | TRBV7-9
TGTGCCAGCTCCTTGGGCGAGAACACTGAAGCTTTCTTT | CASSLGENTEAFF | few | NA | TRBJ1-1 | TRBV18
TGCGCCAGCAGCTTGGACTCCGGGACAAAGATCACCGGGGAGCTGTTTTTT | CASSLDSGTKITGELFF | NA | NA | TRBJ2-2 | TRBV5-1
TGTGCCAGCAGTGCGTCCTTTGGGGCCCGAAGCGGGACCCAGTACTTC | CASSASFGARSGTQYF | NA | NA | TRBJ2-5 | TRBV2
TGTGCCAGCAGTGAAGAAGGACACAATGAGCAGTTCTTC | CASSEEGHNEQFF | NA | NA | TRBJ2-1 | TRBV6-1
TGCGCCAGCAGCTCACTAGCGGGGGGGAACACCGGGGAGCTGTTTTTT | CASSSLAGGNTGELFF | NA | TRBD2 | TRBJ2-2 | TRBV5-1
TGTGCCAGCATGCGGACTTATAGCAATCAGCCCCAGCATTTT | CASMRTYSNQPQHF | NA | NA | TRBJ1-5 | TRBV6-1
TGTGCCAGCATCCCAGAGGGGCGGGGGAACACAGATACGCAGTATTTT | CASIPEGRGNTDTQYF | medium-sized | TRBD2 | TRBJ2-3 | TRBV7-8
TGTGCCAGTAGTAGGGGACAGGGGTCGGCTTTCTATGGCTACACCTTC | CASSRGQGSAFYGYTF | NA | TRBD1 | TRBJ1-2 | TRBV19
TGTGCCAGCAGCTTTGGGCAGCTGAACACTGAAGCTTTCTTT | CASSFGQLNTEAFF | NA | NA | TRBJ1-1 | TRBV11-2
TGCGCCAGCAGCTTGGGGGCGCGAGATAATTCACCCCTCCACTTT | CASSLGARDNSPLHF | NA | NA | TRBJ1-6 | TRBV5-1
TGTGCCAGCCACAAGACAGGGAACACTGAAGCTTTCTTT | CASHKTGNTEAFF | NA | NA | TRBJ1-1 | TRBV27
TGTGCCAGCAGCTTCGGGACTGGGGCCAACGTCCTGACTTTC | CASSFGTGANVLTF | NA | NA | TRBJ2-6 | TRBV7-9
TGTGCCAGCAGTGAGAAGGGGTTCGAGCAGTACTTC | CASSEKGFEQYF | NA | NA | TRBJ2-7 | TRBV6-1
TGTGCCAGCAGCTTAGATACAGGCCTGAACACTGAAGCTTTCTTT | CASSLDTGLNTEAFF | NA | NA | TRBJ1-1 | TRBV7-9
TGTGCCAGCTCAGATTTTGACGGACGCACAGATACGCAGTATTTT | CASSDFDGRTDTQYF | NA | NA | TRBJ2-3 | TRBV18
TGCGCCAGCAGGGACAGGGGAGTCGCCTACGAGCAGTACTTC | CASRDRGVAYEQYF | NA | TRBD1 | TRBJ2-7 | TRBV10-2
TGTGCCAGCAGTGAACGGGGGGTCTATGGCTACACCTTC | CASSERGVYGYTF | NA | NA | TRBJ1-2 | TRBV2
TGTGCCAGCAGCCCCGGGCTAGGGACTAGCGGGGGTGAGGACATTCAGTACTTC | CASSPGLGTSGGEDIQYF | once | TRBD2 | TRBJ2-4 | TRBV11-1
TGTGCCAGCAGCTCTACGCAAATGGGTTACAATGAGCAGTTCTTC | CASSSTQMGYNEQFF | NA | NA | TRBJ2-1 | TRBV7-2
TGCGCCAGCAGCCAAGGTGGGGGGGCTTGGAATGAGCAGTTCTTC | CASSQGGGAWNEQFF | NA | NA | TRBJ2-1 | TRBV4-1
TGCGCCAGCAGCCAACTACTAGCGGGGAGGCGGCCCTACGAGCAGTACTTC | CASSQLLAGRRPYEQYF | NA | TRBD2 | TRBJ2-7 | TRBV4-1
TGTGCCAGCAGAAATTACAATGAGCAGTTCTTC | CASRNYNEQFF | NA | NA | TRBJ2-1 | TRBV27
TGTGCCAGCAGCTTAACTTCCAGGGACAGTCTCTCCTTC | CASSLTSRDSLSF | once | TRBD1 | TRBJ1-2 | TRBV7-3
TGTGCCAGCAGCTTACGTGGGGTAGGGGAGACCCAGTACTTC | CASSLRGVGETQYF | few | NA | TRBJ2-5 | TRBV11-3
TGTGCCAGCAGCGACACAGGGGGCAATGGCTACACCTTC | CASSDTGGNGYTF | NA | TRBD1 | TRBJ1-2 | TRBV5-6
TGTGCCAGCAGCATGCTGTACCAAGAGACCCAGTACTTC | CASSMLYQETQYF | NA | NA | TRBJ2-5 | TRBV6-1
TGCGCCAGCAGCTTGGACAGGGGGAGGGAAGCTTTCTTT | CASSLDRGREAFF | NA | TRBD1 | TRBJ1-1 | TRBV5-1
TGTGCCAGCTCACCACTGGGACTAGCGGGTTTGGAAGATACGCAGTATTTT | CASSPLGLAGLEDTQYF | NA | TRBD2 | TRBJ2-3 | TRBV18
TGTGCCAGCAGCTTGCCCGACGTCTACGAGCAGTACTTC | CASSLPDVYEQYF | NA | NA | TRBJ2-7 | TRBV5-6
TGCGCCAGCAGTGAGTCTCGGTCGAACACTGAAGCTTTCTTT | CASSESRSNTEAFF | NA | NA | TRBJ1-1 | TRBV10-1
TGTGCCAGCAGCCGTAGTTTGAATGAAAAACTGTTTTTT | CASSRSLNEKLFF | NA | NA | TRBJ1-4 | TRBV28
TGTGCCAGCAGCCAAGATGGGGACTCACCCCTCCACTTT | CASSQDGDSPLHF | few | NA | TRBJ1-6 | TRBV14
TGCGCCAGCAGCTTGCAGGGGGTGAACACTGAAGCTTTCTTT | CASSLQGVNTEAFF | NA | TRBD1 | TRBJ1-1 | TRBV5-1
TGTGCCAGCAGTTTACCCTATGGACAGGGTGGTCAGCCCCAGCATTTT | CASSLPYGQGGQPQHF | NA | TRBD1 | TRBJ1-5 | TRBV28
TGTGCCAGCAGCCTTACAGGGGGTAGGGCGGCGGGAACTGAAGCTTTCTTT | CASSLTGGRAAGTEAFF | NA | TRBD1 | TRBJ1-1 | TRBV11-2
TGTGCCAGCAGTTCGCAGGGGGACGGCTACACCTTC | CASSSQGDGYTF | few | TRBD1 | TRBJ1-2 | TRBV28